This T cell receptor beta chain was found in a study of long-term antiretroviral therapy in people with HIV. This clone showed up just a few times. The antigen is undetermined. Run at survey level, the immunoSEQ assay was version v3.0. Data came from immunoSEQ multiplex PCR; TCRdb stores just in-frame clones and leaves some out. The data contain 20,000 to 25,000 clones, around 83% of them singletons. Overall study results and limits: Subsequent to ART, diversity was augmented yet persisted below that of transplant donor controls. HIV repertoires had narrower CDR3 length ranges than controls. Unavailable data included ART adherence, viral resistance and therapy changes (switches in treatment).

Germline values: CDR1 SGHTA, CDR2 FQGNSA. The CDR3 sequence is 15 residues long. Germline trimming cut 5 bases from V and 7 bases from J; bases unmatched to any gene: 8. The receptor was derived from a woman aged 30 to 39 with HIV. Sequencing used unsorted PBMCs, obtained 0.2 years after starting antiretroviral therapy. The V gene is TRBV7-2, the J gene TRBJ1-6; the match to TRBD1 covers 7 bases. CDR3 DNA sequence: TGTGCCAGCAGCCCAGGGGACAGATTGAATTCACCCCTCCACTTT. Its translation: CASSPGDRLNSPLHF.